The sequence of this T cell receptor (beta chain) was determined in a study of CD8+CD57+ T cells in acquired aplastic anemia. Turning to the study itself: Average DNA yield from sorted CD4+ and CD8+ cells was approximately 3 ug.

Trimming shortened V by 5 bases and J by 2 bases, and 11 bases separated the two germline ends. CDR1 and CDR2 (germline): SNHLY, FYNNEI. The CDR3 runs 14 residues. Genomic DNA acted as the template from which TCR beta VDJ combination and CDR3 sequence profiling were carried out. TCRdb reprocessed the reads with MiXCR, giving one entry per CDR3 protein. The sample lists approximately 180,000 distinct CDR3 sequences, around 48% occurring once. Sequencing involved patients with CD8+CD57+ cell expansion previously shown by flow cytometry. J is TRBJ2-3 and V is TRBV2; no definite D call. Specimen: sorted CD4+, CD8+, or CD8+CD57+ T cells (not recorded which) from PBMCs. The source of this sequence is a human donor with aplastic anemia. The DNA for the CDR3 is TGTGCCAGCAGTAAGCGCGGAGACACAGATACGCAGTATTTT. As protein: CASSKRGDTDTQYF.